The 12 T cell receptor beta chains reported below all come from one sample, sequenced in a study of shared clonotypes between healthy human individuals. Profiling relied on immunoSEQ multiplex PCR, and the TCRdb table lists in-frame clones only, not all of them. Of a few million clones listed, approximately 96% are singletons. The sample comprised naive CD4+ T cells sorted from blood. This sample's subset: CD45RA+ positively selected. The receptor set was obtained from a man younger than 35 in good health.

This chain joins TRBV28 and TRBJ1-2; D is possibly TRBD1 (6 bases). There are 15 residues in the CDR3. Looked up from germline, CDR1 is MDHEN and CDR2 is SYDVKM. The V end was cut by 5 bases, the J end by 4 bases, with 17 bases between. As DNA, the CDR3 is TGTGCCAGCAGTCCTAGCTCAGGGGTTAGCTATGGCTACACCTTC. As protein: CASSPSSGVSYGYTF.

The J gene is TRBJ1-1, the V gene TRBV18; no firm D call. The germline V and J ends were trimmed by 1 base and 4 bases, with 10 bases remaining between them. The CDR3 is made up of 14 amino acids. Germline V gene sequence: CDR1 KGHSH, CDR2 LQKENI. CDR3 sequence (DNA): TGTGCCAGCTCACCACAGGGCGGGAGCACTGAAGCTTTCTTT. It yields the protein CASSPQGGSTEAFF. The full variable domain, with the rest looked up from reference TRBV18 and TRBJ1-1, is NAGVMQNPRHLVRRRGQEARLRCSPMKGHSHVYWYRQLPEEGLKFMVYLQKENIIDESGMPKERFSAEFPKEGPSILRIQQVVRGDSAAYFCASSPQGGSTEAFFGQGTRLTVV.

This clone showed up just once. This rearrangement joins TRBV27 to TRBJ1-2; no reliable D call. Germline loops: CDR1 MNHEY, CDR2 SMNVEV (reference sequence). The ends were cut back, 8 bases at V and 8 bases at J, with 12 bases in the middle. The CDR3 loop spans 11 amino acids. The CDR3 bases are TGTGCCAGCCGGCCGGGCTACGGCTACACCTTC. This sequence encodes CASRPGYGYTF.

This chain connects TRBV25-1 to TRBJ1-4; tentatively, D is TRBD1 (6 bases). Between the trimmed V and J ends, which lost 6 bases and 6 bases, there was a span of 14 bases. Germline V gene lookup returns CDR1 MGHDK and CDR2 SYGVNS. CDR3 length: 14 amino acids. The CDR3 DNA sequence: TGTGCCAGCAGCCAAAGGGGGAATTATGAAAAACTGTTTTTT. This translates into CASSQRGNYEKLFF.

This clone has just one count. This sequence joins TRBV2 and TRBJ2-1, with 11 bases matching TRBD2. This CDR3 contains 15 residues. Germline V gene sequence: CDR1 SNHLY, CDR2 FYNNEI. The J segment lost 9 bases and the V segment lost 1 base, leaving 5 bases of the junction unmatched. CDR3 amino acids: CASSEEGLAGVEQFF. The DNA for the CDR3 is TGTGCCAGCAGTGAAGAAGGACTAGCGGGTGTTGAGCAGTTCTTC.

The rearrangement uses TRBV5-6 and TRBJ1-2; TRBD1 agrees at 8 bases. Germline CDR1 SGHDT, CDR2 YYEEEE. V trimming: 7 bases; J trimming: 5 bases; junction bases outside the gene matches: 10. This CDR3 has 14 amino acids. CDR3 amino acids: CASGPGQEVYGYTF. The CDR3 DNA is TGTGCCAGCGGACCGGGACAGGAAGTTTATGGCTACACCTTC.

The CDR3 spells CASRPASGETDTQYF. Here the CDR3 DNA reads TGTGCCAGCAGGCCTGCTAGCGGGGAAACAGATACGCAGTATTTT. The genes are TRBV5-4 and TRBJ2-3; 9 nucleotides align to TRBD2. This CDR3 contains 15 residues. V was clipped by 5 bases and J by 3 bases; unmatched bases: 7. Per germline, CDR1 SGHNT and CDR2 YYREEE (reference sequence).

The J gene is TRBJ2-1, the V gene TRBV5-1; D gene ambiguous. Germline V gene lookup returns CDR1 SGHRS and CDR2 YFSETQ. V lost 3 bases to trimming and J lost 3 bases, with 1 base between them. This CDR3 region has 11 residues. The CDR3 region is CASSYYNEQFF. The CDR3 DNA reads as TGCGCCAGCAGCTACTACAATGAGCAGTTCTTC.

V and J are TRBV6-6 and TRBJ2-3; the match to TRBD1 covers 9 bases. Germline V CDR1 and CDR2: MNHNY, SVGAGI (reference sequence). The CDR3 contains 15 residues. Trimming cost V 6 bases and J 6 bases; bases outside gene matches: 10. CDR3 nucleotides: TGTGCCAGCAGGAAAACCGGGACAGGGCTGGATACGCAGTATTTT. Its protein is CASRKTGTGLDTQYF.

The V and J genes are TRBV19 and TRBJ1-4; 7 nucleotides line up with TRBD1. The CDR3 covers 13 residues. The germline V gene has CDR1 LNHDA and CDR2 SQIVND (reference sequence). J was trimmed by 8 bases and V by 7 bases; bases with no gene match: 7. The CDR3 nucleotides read TGTGCCAGTAATTATCAGGGACAGGAAAAACTGTTTTTT. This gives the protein CASNYQGQEKLFF.

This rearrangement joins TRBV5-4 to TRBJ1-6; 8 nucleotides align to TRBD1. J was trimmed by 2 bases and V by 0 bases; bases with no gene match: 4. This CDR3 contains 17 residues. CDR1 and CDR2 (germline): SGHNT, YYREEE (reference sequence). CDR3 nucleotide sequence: TGTGCCAGCAGCTTGGGGCAGGGGGCCACCTATAATTCACCCCTCCACTTT. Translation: CASSLGQGATYNSPLHF. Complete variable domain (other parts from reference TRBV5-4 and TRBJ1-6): ETGVTQSPTHLIKTRGQQVTLRCSSQSGHNTVSWYQQALGQGPQFIFQYYREEENGRGNFPPRFSGLQFPNYSSELNVNALELDDSALYLCASSLGQGATYNSPLHFGNGTRLTVT.

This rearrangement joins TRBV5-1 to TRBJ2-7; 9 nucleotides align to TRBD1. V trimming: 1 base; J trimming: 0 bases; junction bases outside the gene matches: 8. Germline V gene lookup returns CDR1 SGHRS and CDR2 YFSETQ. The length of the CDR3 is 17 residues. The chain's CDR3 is CASSLLGQGTTSYEQYF. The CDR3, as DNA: TGCGCCAGCAGCTTGTTGGGACAGGGAACAACCTCCTACGAGCAGTACTTC.